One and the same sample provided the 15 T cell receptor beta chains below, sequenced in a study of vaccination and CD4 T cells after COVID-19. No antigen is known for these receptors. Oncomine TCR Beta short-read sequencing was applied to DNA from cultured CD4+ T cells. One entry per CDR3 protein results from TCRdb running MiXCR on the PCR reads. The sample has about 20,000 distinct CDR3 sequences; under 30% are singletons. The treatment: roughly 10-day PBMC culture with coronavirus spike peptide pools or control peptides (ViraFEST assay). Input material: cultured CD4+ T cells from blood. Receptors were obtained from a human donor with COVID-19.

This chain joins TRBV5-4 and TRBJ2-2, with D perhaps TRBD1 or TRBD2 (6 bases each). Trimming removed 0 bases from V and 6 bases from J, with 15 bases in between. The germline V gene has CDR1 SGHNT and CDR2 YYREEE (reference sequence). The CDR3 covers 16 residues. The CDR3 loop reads CASSLGQGRYAGELFF. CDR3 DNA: TGTGCCAGCAGCTTGGGCCAGGGGAGGTACGCCGGGGAGCTGTTTTTT.

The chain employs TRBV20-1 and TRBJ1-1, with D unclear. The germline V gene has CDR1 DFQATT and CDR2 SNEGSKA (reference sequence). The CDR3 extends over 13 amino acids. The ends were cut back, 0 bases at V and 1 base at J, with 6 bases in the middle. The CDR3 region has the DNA TGCAGTGCTAGAGATCCCAAGAACACTGAAGCTTTCTTT. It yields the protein CSARDPKNTEAFF.

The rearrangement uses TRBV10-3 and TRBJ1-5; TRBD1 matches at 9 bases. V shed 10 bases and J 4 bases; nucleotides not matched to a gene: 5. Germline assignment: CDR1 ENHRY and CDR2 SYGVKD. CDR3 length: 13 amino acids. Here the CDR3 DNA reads TGTGCCACCCGGACAGGGGATAATCAGCCCCAGCATTTT. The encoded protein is CATRTGDNQPQHF.

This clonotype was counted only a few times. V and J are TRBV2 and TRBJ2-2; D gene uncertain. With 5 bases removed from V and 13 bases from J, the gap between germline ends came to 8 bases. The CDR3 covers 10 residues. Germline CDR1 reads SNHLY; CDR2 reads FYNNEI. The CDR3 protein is CASSLTALFF. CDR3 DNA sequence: TGTGCCAGCAGTTTGACGGCGCTGTTTTTT.

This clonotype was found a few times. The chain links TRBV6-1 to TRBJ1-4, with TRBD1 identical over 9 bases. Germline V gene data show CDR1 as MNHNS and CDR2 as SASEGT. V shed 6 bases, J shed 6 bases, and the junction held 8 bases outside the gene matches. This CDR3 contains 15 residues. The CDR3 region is CASSLSTGGYEKLFF. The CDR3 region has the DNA TGTGCCAGCAGCCTTAGCACAGGGGGCTATGAAAAACTGTTTTTT.

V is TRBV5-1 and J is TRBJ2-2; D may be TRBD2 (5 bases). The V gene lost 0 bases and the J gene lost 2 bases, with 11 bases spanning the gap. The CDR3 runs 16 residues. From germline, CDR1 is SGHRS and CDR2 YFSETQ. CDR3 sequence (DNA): TGCGCCAGCAGCTTGGCCGGGAAGGGTAACACCGGGGAGCTGTTTTTT. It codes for CASSLAGKGNTGELFF.

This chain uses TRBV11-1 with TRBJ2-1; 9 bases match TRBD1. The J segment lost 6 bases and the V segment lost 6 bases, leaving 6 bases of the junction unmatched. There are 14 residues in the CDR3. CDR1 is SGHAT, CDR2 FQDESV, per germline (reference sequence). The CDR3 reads CASSRDRVGNEQFF. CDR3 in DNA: TGTGCCAGCAGTCGGGACAGGGTGGGCAATGAGCAGTTCTTC.

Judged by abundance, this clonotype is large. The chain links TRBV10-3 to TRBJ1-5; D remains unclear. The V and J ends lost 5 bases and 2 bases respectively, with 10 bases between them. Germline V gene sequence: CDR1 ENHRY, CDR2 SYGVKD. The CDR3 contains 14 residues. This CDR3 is CAISRRRGNQPQHF. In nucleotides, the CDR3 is TGTGCCATCAGTCGGAGACGGGGCAATCAGCCCCAGCATTTT.

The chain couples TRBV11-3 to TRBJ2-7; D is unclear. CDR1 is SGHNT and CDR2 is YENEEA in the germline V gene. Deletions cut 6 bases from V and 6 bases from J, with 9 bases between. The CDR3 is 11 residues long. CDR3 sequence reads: CASRLRAEQYF. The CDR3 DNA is TGTGCCAGCAGGCTTAGGGCCGAGCAGTACTTC.

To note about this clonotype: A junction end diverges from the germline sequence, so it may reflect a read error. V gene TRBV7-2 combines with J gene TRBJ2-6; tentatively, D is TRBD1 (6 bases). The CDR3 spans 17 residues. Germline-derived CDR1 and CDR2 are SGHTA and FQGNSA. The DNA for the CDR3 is TGCGCCAGCAGCCAAGACTTAGGACAGTCTGGGGCCAACGTCCTGACTTTC. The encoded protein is CASSQDLGQSGANVLTF.

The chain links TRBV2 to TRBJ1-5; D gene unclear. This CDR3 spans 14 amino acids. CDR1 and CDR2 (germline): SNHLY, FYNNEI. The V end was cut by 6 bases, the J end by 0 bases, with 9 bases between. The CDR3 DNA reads TGTGCCAGCAGGCCCGCCTATAGCAATCAGCCCCAGCATTTT. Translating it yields CASRPAYSNQPQHF. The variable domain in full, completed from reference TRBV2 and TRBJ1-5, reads EPEVTQTPSHQVTQMGQEVILRCVPISNHLYFYWYRQILGQKVEFLVSFYNNEISEKSEIFDDQFSVERPDGSNFTLKIRSTKLEDSAMYFCASRPAYSNQPQHFGDGTRLSIL.

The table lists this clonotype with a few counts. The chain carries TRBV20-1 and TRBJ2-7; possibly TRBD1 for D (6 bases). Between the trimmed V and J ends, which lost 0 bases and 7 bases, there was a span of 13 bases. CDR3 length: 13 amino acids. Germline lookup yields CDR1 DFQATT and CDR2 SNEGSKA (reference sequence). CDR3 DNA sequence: TGCAGTGCTAGAGATATACAGGGTAGAGAGCAGTACTTC. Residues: CSARDIQGREQYF.

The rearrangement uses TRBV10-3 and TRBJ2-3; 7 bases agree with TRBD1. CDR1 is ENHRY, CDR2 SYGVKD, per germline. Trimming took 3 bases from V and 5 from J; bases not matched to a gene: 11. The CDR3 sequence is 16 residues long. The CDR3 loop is CAISDGGRGTGDTQYF. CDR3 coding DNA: TGTGCCATCAGTGATGGGGGCAGGGGGACCGGAGATACGCAGTATTTT.

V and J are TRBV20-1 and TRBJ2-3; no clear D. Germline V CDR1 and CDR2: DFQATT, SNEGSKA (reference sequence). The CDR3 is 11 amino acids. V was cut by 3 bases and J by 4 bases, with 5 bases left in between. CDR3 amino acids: CSARRSDTQYF. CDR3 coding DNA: TGCAGTGCTAGGAGGTCAGATACGCAGTATTTT.

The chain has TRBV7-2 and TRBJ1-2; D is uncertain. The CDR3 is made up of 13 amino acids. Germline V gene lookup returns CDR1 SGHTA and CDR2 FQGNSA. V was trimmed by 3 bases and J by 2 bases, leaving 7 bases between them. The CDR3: CASSLVQNYGYTF. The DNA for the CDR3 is TGTGCCAGCAGCTTGGTTCAGAACTATGGCTACACCTTC.